Presented here are 2 T cell receptor beta chains from one specimen sequenced in a study of blood T cell repertoires in COVID-19. TCRdb's table, derived via immunoSEQ multiplex PCR, lists solely in-frame clones and lacks some. Here the sample spans 210,000 or so clones, 80% to 90% being singletons. Sequencing used peripheral blood. Every receptor here comes from a man in his fifties or sixties with active or convalescent COVID-19.

The chain recombines TRBV14 with TRBJ1-6; no reliable D call. Germline CDR1 and CDR2: SGHDN and FVKESK. The CDR3 has 14 residues. V was shortened by 0 bases and J by 13 bases, with 13 bases between the two germline ends. The CDR3 bases are TGTGCCAGCAGCCAAGAGAGGAGCGTTACGCCCCTCCACTTT. It is translated as CASSQERSVTPLHF.

The CDR3 spells CASSSDEDNSPLHF. In nucleotides, the CDR3 is TGTGCCAGCAGTTCCGACGAGGATAATTCACCCCTCCACTTT. V is TRBV28 and J is TRBJ1-6; D is unresolved. The CDR3 extends over 14 amino acids. Germline-derived CDR1 and CDR2 are MDHEN and SYDVKM. V was cut by 4 bases and J by 5 bases, with 9 bases left in between. Variable domain in full (rest from reference TRBV28 and TRBJ1-6): DVKVTQSSRYLVKRTGEKVFLECVQDMDHENMFWYRQDPGLGLRLIYFSYDVKMKEKGDIPEGYSVSREKKERFSLILESASTNQTSMYLCASSSDEDNSPLHFGNGTRLTVT.